The clone carrying this T cell receptor beta chain was seen a few times. The antigen remains unidentified. V trimming: 5 bases; J trimming: 10 bases; junction bases outside the gene matches: 8. CDR3 length: 13 amino acids. Germline CDR1 reads MNHNS; CDR2 reads SASEGT. Overall study results and limits: Tumor-infiltrating Treg TCR alpha and beta sequences overlapped most with tumor naive CD4+ T cells, then blood naive. Larger-cohort validation covered only one TCR beta V-J rearrangement.

After constant-region reverse-primer amplification, full-length variable regions underwent semi-nested PCR with Nested Universal Primer A. TCRdb reprocessed the 5' RACE reads with MiXCR, giving one entry per CDR3 protein. The sample carries tens of thousands of distinct CDR3 sequences, about 28% recorded once. V is TRBV6-1 and J is TRBJ1-1; the match to TRBD1 covers 9 bases. The sample comprised naive CD4+ T cells sorted from blood. Subset indicated: naive CD4+ T cells, CD4+CD45RA+CD25-. This receptor was identified in a female donor with breast cancer. CDR3 bases: TGTGCCAGCAGTCCCCGGACAGGGGATGCAGCTTTCTTT. Translation: CASSPRTGDAAFF.